This is a list of T cell receptor beta chains from one sample in a study of blood T cell repertoires in COVID-19. Sequencing was performed with immunoSEQ multiplex PCR; in TCRdb, only in-frame clones are kept and a portion is missing. The data hold about 430,000 clones, with about 88% observed a single time. The sequencing input was PBMCs or T cells enriched from blood (not recorded which). These receptors all stem from a woman aged 18-30 years who had been exposed to COVID-19. The CDR3 runs from the conserved cysteine through the conserved F or W. Each record gives: clone size, D gene, V gene, J gene, CDR3 protein, CDR3 DNA. The D gene is left open where the match is weak. The size entry is marked missing in some rows and otherwise reads once, few, many or a size class.

once,TRBD1,TRBV28,TRBJ2-7,CASSIQQGAPSYEQYF,TGTGCCAGCAGTATTCAACAGGGGGCACCATCCTACGAGCAGTACTTC
.,.,TRBV28,TRBJ1-5,CASSPGRQRYDSNQPQHF,TGTGCCAGCAGTCCTGGCAGGCAGCGGTATGATAGCAATCAGCCCCAGCATTTT
.,.,TRBV7-2,TRBJ1-1,CASSPGVERNTEAFF,TGTGCCAGCAGCCCGGGGGTTGAGAGGAACACTGAAGCTTTCTTT
.,.,TRBV7-9,TRBJ2-7,CASSPRGSYEQYF,TGTGCCAGCAGCCCACGAGGATCCTACGAGCAGTACTTC
.,.,TRBV7-9,TRBJ1-4,CASSSREATNEKLFF,TGTGCCAGCAGCAGCAGGGAGGCAACTAATGAAAAACTGTTTTTT
few,.,TRBV19,TRBJ1-6,CASTTSGALFSPLHF,TGTGCCAGCACAACCTCAGGGGCGTTATTTTCACCCCTCCACTTT
.,TRBD2,TRBV10-3,TRBJ2-7,CAISESGLYEQYF,TGTGCCATCAGTGAGTCGGGACTATACGAGCAGTACTTC
.,TRBD1,TRBV2,TRBJ1-6,CASTGTAVNSPLHF,TGTGCCAGCACAGGGACAGCAGTTAATTCACCCCTCCACTTT
.,TRBD2,TRBV5-1,TRBJ2-1,CASSPGTSGRPVTSYNEQFF,TGCGCCAGCAGCCCCGGGACTAGCGGGAGGCCGGTAACGTCCTACAATGAGCAGTTCTTC
.,TRBD1,TRBV28,TRBJ1-3,CASSPLQGAYGNTIYF,TGTGCCAGCAGTCCACTACAGGGGGCGTACGGAAACACCATATATTTT
.,.,TRBV11-2,TRBJ2-3,CASSLGRGGLSTDTQYF,TGTGCCAGCAGCTTGGGACGGGGAGGTCTTAGCACAGATACGCAGTATTTT
.,.,TRBV6-4,TRBJ2-7,CASSDGPSHEQYF,TGTGCCAGCAGTGACGGGCCCTCCCACGAGCAGTACTTC
.,TRBD1,TRBV3-1/TRBV3-2,TRBJ2-1,CASSQGKQGAPSYNEQFF,TGTGCCAGCAGCCAAGGTAAACAGGGGGCCCCCTCCTACAATGAGCAGTTCTTC
.,TRBD2,TRBV11-2,TRBJ2-3,CASSLWEGDTQYF,TGTGCCAGCAGCTTATGGGAGGGAGATACGCAGTATTTT
.,TRBD1,TRBV30,TRBJ1-6,CAWSVQGGYNSPLHF,TGTGCCTGGAGTGTGCAGGGGGGCTATAATTCACCCCTCCACTTT
.,.,TRBV18,TRBJ1-1,CASSPRGGLTNTEAFF,TGTGCCAGCTCACCACGGGGGGGGCTCACTAACACTGAAGCTTTCTTT
.,.,TRBV6-5,TRBJ1-5,CASTPGGPQHF,TGTGCCAGCACCCCGGGGGGGCCCCAGCATTTT
.,.,TRBV5-1,TRBJ2-3,CASSLQVGSTDTQYF,TGCGCCAGCAGCTTACAGGTGGGAAGCACAGATACGCAGTATTTT
.,.,TRBV7-9,TRBJ1-1,CASSLPGGGTNTEAFF,TGTGCCAGCAGCTTACCGGGAGGAGGGACGAACACTGAAGCTTTCTTT
.,.,TRBV3-1/TRBV3-2,TRBJ2-1,CASSQQGTYNEQFF,TGTGCCAGCAGCCAACAGGGGACGTACAATGAGCAGTTCTTC
.,TRBD1,TRBV7-2,TRBJ2-1,CASSLDSPGTGIVYNEQFF,TGTGCCAGCAGCTTAGATAGTCCCGGGACAGGGATTGTCTACAATGAGCAGTTCTTC
.,TRBD2,TRBV7-9,TRBJ2-1,CASSLPTSGGGLSYNEQFF,TGTGCCAGCAGCCTACCGACTAGCGGGGGCGGACTTTCCTACAATGAGCAGTTCTTC
.,.,TRBV7-9,TRBJ2-2,CASSFAFEAGELFF,TGTGCCAGCAGCTTCGCCTTCGAGGCCGGGGAGCTGTTTTTT
.,.,TRBV27,TRBJ2-7,CASSPGPGIYEQYF,TGTGCCAGCAGTCCCGGACCGGGGATATACGAGCAGTACTTC
.,TRBD1,TRBV3-1/TRBV3-2,TRBJ1-1,CASSQARGRTEAFF,TGTGCCAGCAGCCAAGCGAGGGGGCGAACTGAAGCTTTCTTT
.,TRBD2,TRBV28,TRBJ2-7,CASSSYQREYYEQYF,TGTGCCAGCAGTTCCTACCAGCGGGAGTACTACGAGCAGTACTTC